In its sample, the clone carrying this T cell receptor beta chain was seen many times. What it binds is not known. The data originate from a study of identical twins. Study-level results: Out-of-frame alpha sequences common to twins exhibited an excess of low generation probability.

The CDR3 consists of 16 residues. Looked up from germline, CDR1 is LGHNA and CDR2 is YNFKEQ. The V end lost 0 bases, the J end lost 4 bases, and 16 bases lay between the germline ends. MiXCR, applied by TCRdb to the 5' RACE reads, yields one record per CDR3 protein. This table holds 750,000 to 950,000 distinct CDR3 sequences, 9% to 15% found once. This sample also appeared in a second study, on yellow fever vaccine responses in identical twins.

The chain links TRBV4-2 to TRBJ2-7, with D tentatively TRBD2 (5 bases). The TCR comes from a woman younger than 35 in good health. The sequenced sample consisted of PBMCs. CDR3 bases: TGTGCCAGCAGCCAAGATCTGCGGGTGGCATTTTACGAGCAGTACTTC. Translation: CASSQDLRVAFYEQYF.